Detailed here is one TCR beta chain. No antigen is known for it. This entry comes from a study of T cell responses to AZD1222 COVID-19 vaccine. Using immunoSEQ multiplex PCR, the repertoire was profiled, and TCRdb retains in-frame clones only, with some absent. The sample yields around 170,000 clones, more than 75% seen once. The study, taken as a whole, reports: Variant regions that are unmutated are reportedly the target of nearly half of spike-specific TCRs. Spike-specific TCR depth and breadth grew after two AZD1222 doses. Donors were largely white British and mainly female; clonal diversity was possibly underestimated. Repertoires in all cases were sampled only once the peak T cell response had passed.

The origin of this receptor is an adult in good health. Material: peripheral blood, obtained on day 0 of AZD1222 vaccination.

The CDR3 protein is CASRTGQGSYEQYF. The CDR3 DNA sequence: TGCGCCAGCAGGACAGGACAGGGGTCCTACGAGCAGTACTTC. The chain couples TRBV5-1 to TRBJ2-7; 9 bases match TRBD1. Losses at the gene ends were 5 bases for V and 1 base for J; bases not matched to a gene: 4. The CDR3 spans 14 residues. CDR1 is SGHRS and CDR2 is YFSETQ in the germline V gene.